This TCR beta chain was retrieved from a study of metastatic and nonmetastatic thyroid tumors (TCRdb year 2020). Background on the whole study: For patients with malignant and with benign thyroid disease, the researchers compared repertoires between peripheral blood samples and tumor or nodule tissue samples. Broad study findings and their caveats: In both blood and tumor samples, TCR beta diversity was reported to be significantly higher in malignant tumors than in benign nodules.

As concerns this clone: What antigen it recognizes has not been identified. Base quality data are lacking; no much larger clone is found one base away.

The library relied on PCR. The data were produced on an Illumina HiSeq 4000. The TCR beta-chain CDR3 region of each patient was profiled by high-throughput sequencing. In the original analysis: Drawing on CDR3 differences between clinicopathological groups, the researchers built a classifier meant to tell apart patients with distant-metastatic papillary thyroid cancer. To measure repertoire diversity the researchers used the Shannon index, while the Morisita-Horn index served to gauge how similar the tumor and blood repertoires were. TCRdb applied fastp at Q25 and MiXCR to the public reads, then kept only in-frame beta chains. What appears here as the V and J calls and clone size reflects TCRdb's work, not the paper's. This sample is represented by about 5,800 clones; about 19% of them were singletons. The biggest ten clones account for about 6% of the sample. Its CDR3 holds 13 amino acids, cysteine through phenylalanine. Kept here is only the CDR3 DNA, which spans 39 bases and is read in frame from base 1. V and J lose 5 bases and 2 bases, and a span of 9 bases separates them. CDR1 is given as SGHVS and CDR2 as FQNEAQ, both from the germline V gene.

None of the patients had been given any treatment before thyroid surgery. Using T-cell receptor beta sequencing, the researchers looked back retrospectively at clinical samples from patients, gathered between the early 2010s and the late 2010s. The sequence was obtained from a female donor with papillary thyroid cancer or a benign thyroid nodule (not recorded which). Some clones in this sample may be carry-over from other donors' samples. In this chain, TRBV7-8 is recombined with TRBJ1-1; TRBD1 might be the D gene, on 5 matching bases. Material: adjacent normal tissue. The DNA sequence is as follows: TGTGCCAGCAGCAATAGGGGTAACACTGAAGCTTTCTTT. The translation is CASSNRGNTEAFF.